The 29 T cell receptor beta chains given below trace back to one sample, sequenced in a study of identical twins (dated by TCRdb to 2016 to 2017). Library creation used 5' RACE. Sequencer: Illumina HiSeq 2000. TCRdb reran the public reads through fastp at Q25 and MiXCR, keeping productive beta chains. Each entry merges the rows of one CDR3 protein and shows their most common DNA and genes. The sample table shows roughly 720,000 distinct CDR3 sequences, and 15% to 20% are seen once. Together, the top ten hold about an eighth of the sample. The same data also went into a second study, on T cells expressing NK-cell markers.

The sequenced sample was PBMCs. These receptors were collected from a woman between 18 and 29 years old in good health.

This chain joins TRBV6-2 or TRBV6-3 and TRBJ1-1, with no clear D. Germline CDR1 MNHEY, CDR2 SVGEGT. Trimming removed 2 bases from V and 1 base from J, with 8 bases in between. This CDR3 spans 14 amino acids. The DNA for the CDR3 is TGTGCCAGCAGTTACACTTATCAGAACACTGAAGCTTTCTTT. Encoded protein: CASSYTYQNTEAFF.

This sequence joins TRBV7-3 and TRBJ2-2; 7 bases map to TRBD1. The CDR3 has 15 residues. Germline V gene sequence: CDR1 SGHTA, CDR2 FQGTGA. V shed 2 bases and J 7 bases; nucleotides not matched to a gene: 7. The DNA of the CDR3 is TGTGCCAGCAGCTTACAGGGGGTGATAGACGGGGAGCTGTTTTTT. Its protein is CASSLQGVIDGELFF.

A few counts support this clonotype. This chain uses TRBV27 with TRBJ2-3; D assignment may be TRBD1 or TRBD2 (5 bases each). CDR1 is MNHEY, CDR2 SMNVEV, per germline (reference sequence). The CDR3 is 16 amino acids. Trimming pared 5 bases from V and 3 bases from J, leaving 18 bases between. Written as DNA, the CDR3 is TGTGCCAGCAGTCCTCATGATTTGGGGGTGACAGATACGCAGTATTTT. This encodes CASSPHDLGVTDTQYF.

The chain is built from TRBV12-3 or TRBV12-4 and TRBJ1-4, with 7 bases matching TRBD1. This CDR3 spans 13 amino acids. V shed 4 bases and J 8 bases; nucleotides not matched to a gene: 4. CDR3 DNA sequence: TGTGCCAGCAGTTCCCAGGGGGAGGAAAAACTGTTTTTT. Protein product: CASSSQGEEKLFF.

In its sample, this clonotype was seen a few times. The chain recombines TRBV24-1 with TRBJ2-1; D is ambiguous. This CDR3 spans 13 amino acids. Germline V lookup: CDR1 KGHDR, CDR2 SFDVKD. Trimming stripped 4 bases from V and 7 bases from J, with 10 bases between. The CDR3: CATSDGHLNEQFF. Here the CDR3 DNA reads TGTGCCACCAGTGACGGCCACCTGAATGAGCAGTTCTTC.

The CDR3, as DNA: TGCAGCGTTAGGAGCTCCAGGGGGGTTAACTATGGCTACACCTTC. This sequence encodes CSVRSSRGVNYGYTF. The V call is TRBV29-1, the J call TRBJ1-2; 7 nucleotides agree with TRBD1. The trim removed 5 bases at V and 1 base at J, leaving 10 bases unmatched. CDR1 and CDR2 (germline): SQVTM, ANQGSEA. This CDR3 region has 15 residues.

The CDR3 DNA reads TGTGCTAAACAAACATTGGAGGGAAATCAGCCCCAGCATTTT. This sequence encodes CAKQTLEGNQPQHF. The chain carries TRBV12-5 and TRBJ1-5, with no clear D. This CDR3 has 14 residues. Trimming stripped 10 bases from V and 4 bases from J, with 17 bases between. From germline, CDR1 is LGHNT and CDR2 FRNRAP. Full variable domain (rest looked up from reference TRBV12-5 and TRBJ1-5): DARVTQTPRHKVTEMGQEVTMRCQPILGHNTVFWYRQTMMQGLELLAYFRNRAPLDDSGMPKDRFSAEMPDATLATLKIQPSEPRDSAVYFCAKQTLEGNQPQHFGDGTRLSIL.

This clonotype showed up many times. The chain has TRBV4-3 and TRBJ2-7; D is ambiguous. The V gene's germline CDR1 is LGHNA and CDR2 YSLEER. The CDR3 has 14 residues. Trimming took off 0 bases at V and 1 base at J, with 7 bases between the two ends. The CDR3 spells CASSQEMSSYEQYF. CDR3 bases: TGCGCCAGCAGCCAAGAGATGTCTTCCTACGAGCAGTACTTC.

This clonotype was counted between two and nine times. The CDR3 DNA is TGCAGTGCTCGACTAGCGTCTTCCTACAATGAGCAGTTCTTC. Its protein product is CSARLASSYNEQFF. The gene calls are TRBV20-1 and TRBJ2-1, with 8 bases lining up with TRBD2. CDR3 length: 14 residues. Germline V CDR1 and CDR2: DFQATT, SNEGSKA (reference sequence). The J segment lost 1 base and the V segment lost 5 bases, leaving 4 bases of the junction unmatched.

The gene calls are TRBV29-1 and TRBJ2-7, with 9 bases matching TRBD2. This CDR3 has 14 amino acids. CDR1 is SQVTM, CDR2 ANQGSEA, per germline. V shed 4 bases and J 1 base; nucleotides not matched to a gene: 5. The CDR3 bases are TGCAGCGTTGGTGGGACTAGCACTTCCTACGAGCAGTACTTC. Translated: CSVGGTSTSYEQYF.

The V and J genes are TRBV12-3 or TRBV12-4 and TRBJ2-5; tentatively, D is TRBD1 (5 bases). This CDR3 has 13 residues. Trimming removed 10 bases from V and 5 bases from J, with 17 bases in between. The CDR3 is CATSLLTVETQYF. CDR3 nucleotide sequence: TGTGCCACCTCCCTACTGACAGTTGAGACCCAGTACTTC.

This clonotype was recorded only once. The chain carries TRBV15 and TRBJ2-3; 9 bases agree with TRBD1. Germline V gives CDR1 LNHNV, CDR2 YYDKDF (reference sequence). This CDR3 has 15 residues. Trimming took 5 bases from V and 4 from J; bases not matched to a gene: 7. The CDR3 protein is CATSGIGQGPDTQYF. DNA of the CDR3: TGTGCCACCAGCGGGATAGGACAGGGGCCAGATACGCAGTATTTT.

This chain joins TRBV15 and TRBJ2-2; 8 nucleotides align to TRBD1. This CDR3 has 16 residues. Germline V gene lookup returns CDR1 LNHNV and CDR2 YYDKDF (reference sequence). Trimming removed 2 bases from V and 5 bases from J; junction bases left unmatched: 7. The CDR3 DNA reads TGTGCCACCAGCAGATCGGGGACAGGACCAACCGGGGAGCTGTTTTTT. Amino acid sequence: CATSRSGTGPTGELFF.

The chain recombines TRBV28 with TRBJ2-5; TRBD2 agrees at 13 bases. The CDR3 has 18 residues. Germline trimming cut 5 bases from V and 2 bases from J; bases unmatched to any gene: 11. Germline loops: CDR1 MDHEN, CDR2 SYDVKM. The CDR3 DNA reads as TGTGCCAGCAGTCTGGTCGTGGGGACTAGCGGGGAACAAGAGACCCAGTACTTC. Amino acids: CASSLVVGTSGEQETQYF.

The chain uses TRBV7-9 and TRBJ1-1; possible D gene TRBD1, 5 bases. The CDR3 runs to 16 residues. Germline V gene sequence: CDR1 SEHNR, CDR2 FQNEAQ (reference sequence). V lost 5 bases and J lost 0, with 16 bases in between. The CDR3 nucleotides read TGTGCCAGCAGCCCACCTCTACAGGCGTTGAACACTGAAGCTTTCTTT. Translation: CASSPPLQALNTEAFF.

This clonotype was seen only a few times. V usage is TRBV21-1 and J usage is TRBJ2-7. TRBV21-1 is a recognized pseudogene. The CDR3 runs to 16 residues. CDR3 residues: CASSAVESWNSYEQYF. The CDR3 bases are TGTGCCAGCAGCGCGGTCGAGAGCTGGAACTCCTACGAGCAGTACTTC.

This clonotype was found many times. A junction boundary mismatches the germline segment, possibly from a read error. The gene calls are TRBV7-7 and TRBJ2-5; TRBD1 aligns across 10 bases. Per germline, CDR1 SSHAT and CDR2 FNYEAQ (reference sequence). This CDR3 spans 15 amino acids. CDR3 coding DNA: TGTGCTAGCAGCAGACAGGGGGCGATTGGAGAGACCCAGTACTTC. Translation: CASSRQGAIGETQYF.

The V gene is TRBV20-1, the J gene TRBJ1-4, with 7 nucleotides matching TRBD1. Germline CDR1 DFQATT, CDR2 SNEGSKA (reference sequence). V was clipped by 3 bases and J by 4 bases; unmatched bases: 5. This CDR3 is 14 amino acids long. The CDR3 loop reads CSASQGQYNEKLFF. The DNA for the CDR3 is TGCAGTGCTAGTCAGGGACAGTATAATGAAAAACTGTTTTTT.

The table lists this clonotype with a few counts. V usage is TRBV10-3 and J usage is TRBJ1-1, with D possibly TRBD1 on 6 matching bases. The CDR3 covers 13 residues. CDR1 and CDR2 (germline): ENHRY, SYGVKD. The V end was cut by 11 bases, the J end by 0 bases, with 13 bases between. CDR3 in amino acids: CASGGGMNTEAFF. The CDR3 DNA is TGTGCCTCGGGGGGCGGTATGAACACTGAAGCTTTCTTT.

In the case of this clonotype: At one boundary the junction diverges from the germline segment, which might be a read error. This chain joins TRBV12-3 or TRBV12-4 and TRBJ2-4; TRBD2 matches at 12 bases. This CDR3 is built from 19 residues. Here the CDR3 reads CTSSSRLGLAGPAKNIQYF. CDR3 nucleotide sequence: TGTACCAGCAGTTCACGTTTGGGACTAGCGGGCCCAGCCAAAAACATTCAGTACTTC.

Many counts were recorded for this clonotype. In nucleotides, the CDR3 is TGTGCCAGCGCCAGCTCAGGGGCAGAGACCCAGTACTTC. As protein: CASASSGAETQYF. The V and J genes are TRBV12-3 or TRBV12-4 and TRBJ2-5; D perhaps matches TRBD1 (6 bases). Trimming shortened V by 8 bases and J by 4 bases, and 14 bases separated the two germline ends. The length of the CDR3 is 13 residues.

The table lists this clonotype with a few counts. This chain links TRBV20-1 with TRBJ2-3; D is perhaps TRBD2 (6 bases). Germline loops: CDR1 DFQATT, CDR2 SNEGSKA (reference sequence). V was trimmed by 5 bases and J by 2 bases, leaving 14 bases between them. This CDR3 spans 14 amino acids. CDR3 amino acids: CSAGAGGDTDTQYF. The CDR3 DNA reads TGCAGTGCTGGGGCTGGCGGGGACACAGATACGCAGTATTTT.

V gene TRBV5-1 combines with J gene TRBJ2-1, with D possibly TRBD1 on 5 matching bases. Germline CDR1 is SGHRS and CDR2 is YFSETQ. This CDR3 has 17 residues. Trimming pared 0 bases from V and 0 bases from J, leaving 13 bases between. The CDR3, as DNA: TGCGCCAGCAGCTTGGGACAGACATCATACTCCTACAATGAGCAGTTCTTC. It yields the protein CASSLGQTSYSYNEQFF.

This clonotype was seen a few times. This chain connects TRBV20-1 to TRBJ1-5, with D possibly being TRBD1 (5 bases). Germline CDR1 and CDR2: DFQATT and SNEGSKA (reference sequence). The CDR3 loop spans 14 amino acids. V was clipped by 3 bases and J by 5 bases, with 14 bases between them. The CDR3 here is CSARRGPGDQPQHF. The CDR3 nucleotides are TGCAGTGCTAGGAGAGGGCCGGGGGATCAGCCCCAGCATTTT.

This clonotype has a handful of counts. The CDR3 sequence: CGCWDRGLETQYF. The CDR3 coding sequence is TGCGGATGCTGGGACAGGGGGCTTGAGACCCAGTACTTC. V and J are TRBV20-1 and TRBJ2-5; 12 nucleotides agree with TRBD1. The CDR3 length is 13 residues. The germline V gene encodes CDR1 DFQATT and CDR2 SNEGSKA (reference sequence).

This clonotype was picked up many times. The gene calls are TRBV29-1 and TRBJ2-1, with TRBD2 as a possible D gene (7 bases). CDR1 is SQVTM, CDR2 ANQGSEA, per germline. The V and J ends lost 7 bases and 2 bases respectively, with 15 bases between them. The CDR3 extends over 14 amino acids. CDR3: CSAEGGETYNEQFF. The DNA of the CDR3 is TGCAGCGCGGAGGGGGGGGAGACCTACAATGAGCAGTTCTTC.

The chain links TRBV11-2 to TRBJ2-5, with no clear D. Looked up from germline, CDR1 is SGHAT and CDR2 is FQNNGV. This CDR3 spans 11 amino acids. V gave up 5 bases and J gave up 7 bases, with 8 bases separating them. CDR3 loop: CASSPSRTQYF. DNA for the CDR3: TGTGCCAGCAGCCCCTCTAGGACCCAGTACTTC. Filled out from reference TRBV11-2 and TRBJ2-5, the complete variable domain reads EAGVAQSPRYKIIEKRQSVAFWCNPISGHATLYWYQQILGQGPKLLIQFQNNGVVDDSQLPKDRFSAERLKGVDSTLKIQPAKLEDSAVYLCASSPSRTQYFGPGTRLLVL.

As concerns this clonotype: A much larger clone lies one base from this, so it may be a read error. The chain couples TRBV3-1 to TRBJ2-7, with 10 nucleotides matching TRBD1. The germline V gene encodes CDR1 LGHDT and CDR2 YNNKEL (reference sequence). CDR3 length equals 15 residues. The CDR3, as DNA: TGTGCCTGCAGCCACCGGACAGGGGGTCACTACGAGCAGTACTTC. Amino acids: CACSHRTGGHYEQYF.

There are a few counts of this clonotype. The rearrangement links TRBV10-3 to TRBJ2-1; D gene uncertain. Per the germline V gene, CDR1 is ENHRY and CDR2 is SYGVKD. Between the trimmed V and J ends, which lost 3 bases and 7 bases, there was a span of 4 bases. The CDR3 runs 11 residues. DNA for the CDR3: TGTGCCATCAGTGATGTGAATGAGCAGTTCTTC. As protein: CAISDVNEQFF.